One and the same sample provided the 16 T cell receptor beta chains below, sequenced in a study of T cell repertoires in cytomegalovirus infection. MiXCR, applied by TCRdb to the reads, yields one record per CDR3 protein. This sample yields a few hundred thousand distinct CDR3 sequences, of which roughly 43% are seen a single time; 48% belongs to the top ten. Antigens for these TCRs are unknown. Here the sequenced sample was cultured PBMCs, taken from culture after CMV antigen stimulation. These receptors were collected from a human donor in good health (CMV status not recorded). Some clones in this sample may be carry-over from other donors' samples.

For the CDR3, the DNA is TGTGCCAGCAGCGTCAGGGAGGAAGATACGCAGTATTTT. Translating gives CASSVREEDTQYF. This chain joins TRBV9 and TRBJ2-3; tentatively, D is TRBD2 (6 bases). Trimming pared 2 bases from V and 5 bases from J, leaving 9 bases between. The CDR3 has 13 residues. CDR1 SGDLS and CDR2 YYNGEE come from the germline V gene.

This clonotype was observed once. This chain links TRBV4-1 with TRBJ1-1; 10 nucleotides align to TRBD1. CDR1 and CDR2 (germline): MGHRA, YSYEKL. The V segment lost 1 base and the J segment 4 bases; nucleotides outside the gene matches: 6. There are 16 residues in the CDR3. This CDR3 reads CASSQVRGTGVTEAFF. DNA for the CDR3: TGCGCCAGCAGCCAAGTCCGCGGGACAGGGGTCACTGAAGCTTTCTTT.

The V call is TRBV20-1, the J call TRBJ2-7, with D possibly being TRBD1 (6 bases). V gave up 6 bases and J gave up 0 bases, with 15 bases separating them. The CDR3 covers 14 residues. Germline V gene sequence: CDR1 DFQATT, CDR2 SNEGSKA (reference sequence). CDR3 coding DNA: TGCAGTGCCAGACAGGCCACGACCTCCTACGAGCAGTACTTC. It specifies CSARQATTSYEQYF.

CDR3 nucleotides: TGCGCCAGCAGCCAAGCCCTCCGCACAGATACGCAGTATTTT. Translation gives CASSQALRTDTQYF. The rearrangement joins TRBV4-1 to TRBJ2-3; D is unresolved. V lost 1 base and J lost 1, with 6 bases in between. CDR3 size: 14 residues. CDR1 and CDR2 (germline): MGHRA, YSYEKL.

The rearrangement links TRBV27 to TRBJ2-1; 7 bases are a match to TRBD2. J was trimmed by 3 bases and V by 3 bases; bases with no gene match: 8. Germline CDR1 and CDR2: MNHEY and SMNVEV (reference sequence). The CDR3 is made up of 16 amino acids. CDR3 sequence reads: CASSFLTGGFYNEQFF. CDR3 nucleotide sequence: TGTGCCAGCAGTTTTTTAACGGGAGGTTTCTACAATGAGCAGTTCTTC.

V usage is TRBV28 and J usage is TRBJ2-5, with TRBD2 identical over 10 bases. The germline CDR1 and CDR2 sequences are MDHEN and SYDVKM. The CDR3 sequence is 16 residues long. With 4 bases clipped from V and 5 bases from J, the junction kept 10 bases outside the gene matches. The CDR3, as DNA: TGTGCCAGCAGTTCCCCGGGTAGCGGGAGGCGGGAGACCCAGTACTTC. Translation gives CASSSPGSGRRETQYF.

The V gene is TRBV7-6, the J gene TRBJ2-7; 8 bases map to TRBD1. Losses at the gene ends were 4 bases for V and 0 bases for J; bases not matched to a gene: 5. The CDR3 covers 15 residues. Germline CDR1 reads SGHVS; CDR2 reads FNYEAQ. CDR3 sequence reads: CASSSSGQGSYEQYF. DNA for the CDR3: TGTGCCAGCAGCTCAAGCGGACAGGGCTCCTACGAGCAGTACTTC.

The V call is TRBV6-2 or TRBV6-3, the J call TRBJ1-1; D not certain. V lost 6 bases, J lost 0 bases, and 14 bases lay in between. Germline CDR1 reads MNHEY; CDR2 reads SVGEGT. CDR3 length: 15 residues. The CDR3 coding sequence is TGTGCCAGCAGCCCCAGTTGGGTCATGAACACTGAAGCTTTCTTT. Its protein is CASSPSWVMNTEAFF.

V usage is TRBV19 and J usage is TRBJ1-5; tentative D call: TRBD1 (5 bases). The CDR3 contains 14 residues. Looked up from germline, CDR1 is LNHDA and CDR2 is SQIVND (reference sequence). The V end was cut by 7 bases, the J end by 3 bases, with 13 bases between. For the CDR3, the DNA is TGTGCCAGTACAGGGTCCGGCCTCAATCAGCCCCAGCATTTT. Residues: CASTGSGLNQPQHF. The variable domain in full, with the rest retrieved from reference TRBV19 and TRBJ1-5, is DGGITQSPKYLFRKEGQNVTLSCEQNLNHDAMYWYRQDPGQGLRLIYYSQIVNDFQKGDIAEGYSVSREKKESFPLTVTSAQKNPTAFYLCASTGSGLNQPQHFGDGTRLSIL.

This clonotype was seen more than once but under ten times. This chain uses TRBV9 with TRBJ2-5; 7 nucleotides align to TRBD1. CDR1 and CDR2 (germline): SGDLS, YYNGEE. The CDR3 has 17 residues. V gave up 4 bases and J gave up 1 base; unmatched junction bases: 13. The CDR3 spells CASSPYRDRVTQETQYF. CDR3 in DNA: TGTGCCAGCAGCCCCTACCGGGACAGAGTTACCCAAGAGACCCAGTACTTC. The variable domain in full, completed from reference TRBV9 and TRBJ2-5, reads DSGVTQTPKHLITATGQRVTLRCSPRSGDLSVYWYQQSLDQGLQFLIQYYNGEERAKGNILERFSAQQFPDLHSELNLSSLELGDSALYFCASSPYRDRVTQETQYFGPGTRLLVL.

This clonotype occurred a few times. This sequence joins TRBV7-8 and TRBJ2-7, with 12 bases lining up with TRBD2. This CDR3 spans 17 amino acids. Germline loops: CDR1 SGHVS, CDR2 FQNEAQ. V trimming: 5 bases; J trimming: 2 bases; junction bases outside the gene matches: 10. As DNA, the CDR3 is TGTGCCAGCAGCCATACTAGCGGGGGGTCGAATACCTACGAGCAGTACTTC. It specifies CASSHTSGGSNTYEQYF.

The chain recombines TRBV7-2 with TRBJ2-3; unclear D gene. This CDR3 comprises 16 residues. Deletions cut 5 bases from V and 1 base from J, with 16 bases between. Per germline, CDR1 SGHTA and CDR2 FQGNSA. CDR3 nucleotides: TGTGCCAGCAGCCAAAACATCGTGGGTGGCACAGATACGCAGTATTTT. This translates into CASSQNIVGGTDTQYF.

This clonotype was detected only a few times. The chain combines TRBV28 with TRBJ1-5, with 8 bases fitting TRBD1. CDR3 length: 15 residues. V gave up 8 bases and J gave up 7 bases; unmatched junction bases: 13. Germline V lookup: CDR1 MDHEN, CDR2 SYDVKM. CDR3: CASPDGQGRLQPQHF. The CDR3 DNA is TGTGCCAGCCCAGATGGACAGGGTCGTTTGCAGCCCCAGCATTTT.

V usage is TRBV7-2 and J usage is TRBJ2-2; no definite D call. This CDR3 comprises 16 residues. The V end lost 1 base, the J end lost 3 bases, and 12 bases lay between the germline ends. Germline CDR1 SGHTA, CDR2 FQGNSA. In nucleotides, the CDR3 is TGTGCCAGCAGCTTAGTTAGTGGGGTGGACACCGGGGAGCTGTTTTTT. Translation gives CASSLVSGVDTGELFF.

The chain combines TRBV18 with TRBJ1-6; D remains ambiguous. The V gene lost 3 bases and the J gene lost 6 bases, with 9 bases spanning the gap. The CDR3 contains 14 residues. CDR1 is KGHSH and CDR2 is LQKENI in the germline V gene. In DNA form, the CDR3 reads TGTGCCAGCTCACCGCAACAGTTTAATTCACCCCTCCACTTT. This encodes CASSPQQFNSPLHF.

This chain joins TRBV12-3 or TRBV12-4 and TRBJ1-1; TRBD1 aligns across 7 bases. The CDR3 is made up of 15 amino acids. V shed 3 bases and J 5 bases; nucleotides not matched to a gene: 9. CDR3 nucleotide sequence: TGTGCCAGCAGTTTTCGTTTAGAGGGGGCGACTGAAGCTTTCTTT. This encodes CASSFRLEGATEAFF.